This entry lists 19 T cell receptor beta chains sequenced from one sample in a study of shared clonotypes between healthy human individuals. As defined, naive CD8 cells were CD45RO-negative and positively selected for CCR7, with terminally differentiated effector memory CD45RA+ cells excluded. The repertoire was sequenced with immunoSEQ multiplex PCR; TCRdb's copy has only in-frame clones and lacks some. In the table there are about 700,000 clones, 90% to 95% of which are singletons. The sequenced sample was naive CD8+ T cells sorted from blood. The origin of the receptors is a man between 25 and 39 years old in good health.

J is TRBJ1-1 and V is TRBV6-1; no clear D. Germline V gene lookup returns CDR1 MNHNS and CDR2 SASEGT. The CDR3 length is 14 residues. Trimming removed 7 bases at V and 5 bases at J, with 17 bases between. The DNA for the CDR3 is TGTGCCAGCACGGTATCAGGCAGAGCGACTGAAGCTTTCTTT. It specifies CASTVSGRATEAFF.

The genes are TRBV12-2 and TRBJ2-3; the table assigns TRBD2, which was not confirmed against the DNA. TRBV12-2 is a known pseudogene. The CDR3 sequence is 16 residues long. As DNA, the CDR3 is TGTGCAAGTCGCTTAGGTTGGCTAGCGGGCACAGATACGCAGTATTTT. It specifies CASRLGWLAGTDTQYF.

The chain joins TRBV5-4 to TRBJ2-1; TRBD2 aligns across 10 bases. The CDR3 length is 18 residues. Germline V CDR1 and CDR2: SGHNT, YYREEE (reference sequence). V lost 2 bases, J lost 4 bases, and 12 bases stayed unmatched. For the CDR3, the DNA is TGTGCCAGCAGCTTACCGTATAGCGGGAGGTCCAGATACAATGAGCAGTTCTTC. Translating gives CASSLPYSGRSRYNEQFF.

The J gene is TRBJ2-1, the V gene TRBV18; D is unclear. The CDR3 covers 12 residues. V was trimmed by 0 bases and J by 12 bases, leaving 9 bases between them. Germline V gene data show CDR1 as KGHSH and CDR2 as LQKENI. CDR3 sequence reads: CASSPPTRWQFF. CDR3 coding DNA: TGTGCCAGCTCACCACCGACCCGGTGGCAGTTCTTC.

The chain joins TRBV27 to TRBJ1-5; D call uncertain. The CDR3 has 16 amino acids. CDR1 is MNHEY, CDR2 SMNVEV, per germline (reference sequence). Trimming removed 5 bases from V and 0 bases from J, with 14 bases in between. The CDR3 spells CASSPRWTDSNQPQHF. CDR3 sequence (DNA): TGTGCCAGCAGTCCCCGGTGGACGGATAGCAATCAGCCCCAGCATTTT.

On this clone: This may be a read error, as it is one base from a much larger clone. The chain recombines TRBV7-7 with TRBJ2-2; no definite D call. Trimming took off 1 base at V and 2 bases at J, with 5 bases between the two ends. This CDR3 has 14 amino acids. Germline loops: CDR1 SSHAT, CDR2 FNYEAQ (reference sequence). The CDR3 coding sequence is TGTGCCAGCAGCTTAGGACAAAACACCGGGGAGCTGTTTTTT. Translating gives CASSLGQNTGELFF.

The chain recombines TRBV28 with TRBJ2-7, with 10 nucleotides matching TRBD1. CDR3 size: 19 residues. Germline CDR1 and CDR2: MDHEN and SYDVKM. The V gene end was trimmed by 1 base and the J gene end by 3 bases; junction bases not matched to a gene: 15. The DNA for the CDR3 is TGTGCCAGCAGTTTATCGTCTATTCGCGGACAGGGGGGATTCTACGAGCAGTACTTC. This encodes CASSLSSIRGQGGFYEQYF.

Details on this clone: This specimen includes other DNA sequences encoding the same CDR3. This chain joins TRBV27 and TRBJ2-7; possible D gene TRBD2, 6 bases. The CDR3 loop spans 13 amino acids. CDR1 MNHEY and CDR2 SMNVEV come from the germline V gene (reference sequence). V gave up 3 bases and J gave up 3 bases, with 9 bases separating them. The CDR3 loop is CASSLAGGYEQYF. Here the CDR3 DNA reads TGTGCCAGCAGTTTGGCCGGGGGCTACGAGCAGTACTTC.

As regards this clone: Different DNA sequences within this sample yield the same CDR3. The chain's CDR3 is CASSFPGRNEQFF. The CDR3 DNA sequence: TGTGCCAGCAGCTTCCCGGGGCGAAATGAGCAGTTCTTC. This sequence joins TRBV27 and TRBJ2-1, with D perhaps given as TRBD1 or TRBD2 (5 bases each). Trimming left V 6 bases short and J 7 bases short, with 13 bases between. The CDR3 sequence is 13 residues long. Germline lookup yields CDR1 MNHEY and CDR2 SMNVEV (reference sequence).

Regarding this clone: In the same sample, other DNA sequences code for this CDR3. The chain couples TRBV9 to TRBJ2-2; 7 positions agree with TRBD1. The CDR3 contains 15 residues. Per germline, CDR1 SGDLS and CDR2 YYNGEE. V lost 0 bases, J lost 5 bases, and 4 bases stayed unmatched. The CDR3 sequence is CASSVEGAGTGELFF. The CDR3 nucleotides are TGTGCCAGCAGCGTAGAGGGGGCAGGAACCGGGGAGCTGTTTTTT. Combining the CDR3 with reference TRBV9 and TRBJ2-2 gives the whole variable domain DSGVTQTPKHLITATGQRVTLRCSPRSGDLSVYWYQQSLDQGLQFLIQYYNGEERAKGNILERFSAQQFPDLHSELNLSSLELGDSALYFCASSVEGAGTGELFFGEGSRLTVL.

This clone has a handful of counts. The CDR3 sequence is CASSGIIGEQYF. CDR3 nucleotides: TGTGCCAGCAGTGGGATAATTGGCGAGCAGTACTTC. The chain has TRBV2 and TRBJ2-7; D ambiguous. The germline CDR1 and CDR2 sequences are SNHLY and FYNNEI. The CDR3 runs 12 residues. With 4 bases removed from V and 6 bases from J, the gap between germline ends came to 10 bases.

V and J are TRBV19 and TRBJ2-7; the D gene could be TRBD1 or TRBD2 (7 bases each). V was shortened by 5 bases and J by 3 bases, with 17 bases between the two germline ends. Germline lookup yields CDR1 LNHDA and CDR2 SQIVND (reference sequence). The CDR3 runs 15 residues. The CDR3 sequence is CASSEGASGVYEQYF. The CDR3 nucleotides are TGTGCCAGTAGTGAGGGGGCTAGCGGAGTCTACGAGCAGTACTTC. The whole variable domain, filled in from reference TRBV19 and TRBJ2-7, reads DGGITQSPKYLFRKEGQNVTLSCEQNLNHDAMYWYRQDPGQGLRLIYYSQIVNDFQKGDIAEGYSVSREKKESFPLTVTSAQKNPTAFYLCASSEGASGVYEQYFGPGTRLTVT.

The chain has TRBV27 and TRBJ2-7, with unresolved D. The CDR3 loop spans 14 amino acids. Trimming pared 5 bases from V and 4 bases from J, leaving 15 bases between. CDR1 is MNHEY and CDR2 is SMNVEV in the germline V gene (reference sequence). The CDR3 nucleotides read TGTGCCAGCAGTCCAATGTGGGGTGGGTACGAGCAGTACTTC. Protein: CASSPMWGGYEQYF.

This chain connects TRBV28 to TRBJ2-2; a possible D gene is TRBD1 (6 bases). This CDR3 comprises 16 residues. Trimming cost V 4 bases and J 8 bases, with 20 bases left between them. Germline CDR1 is MDHEN and CDR2 is SYDVKM. Written as DNA, the CDR3 is TGTGCCAGCAGTTCGCCGGGACAAACGGGTGTGGGGGAGCTGTTTTTT. Amino acids: CASSSPGQTGVGELFF.

In its sample, this clone was seen a few times. The rearrangement links TRBV7-8 to TRBJ1-5, with 8 positions matching TRBD1. V lost 4 bases and J lost 7; bases outside the gene matches: 3. This CDR3 has 13 amino acids. Looked up from germline, CDR1 is SGHVS and CDR2 is FQNEAQ. The CDR3 DNA sequence: TGTGCCAGCAGCTCAGGGGGCGGGCAGCCCCAGCATTTT. It yields the protein CASSSGGGQPQHF.

The rearrangement links TRBV7-9 to TRBJ2-7; 9 nucleotides align to TRBD1. V shed 3 bases, J shed 6 bases, and the junction held 9 bases outside the gene matches. CDR3 length equals 15 residues. Germline CDR1 reads SEHNR; CDR2 reads FQNEAQ (reference sequence). CDR3 loop: CASSFPGTGYSEQYF. The CDR3 DNA reads TGTGCCAGCAGCTTCCCTGGGACAGGGTATTCCGAGCAGTACTTC.

This chain connects TRBV19 to TRBJ2-2, with D perhaps TRBD1 or TRBD2 (5 bases each). Germline-derived CDR1 and CDR2 are LNHDA and SQIVND (reference sequence). This CDR3 has 15 residues. The V gene lost 3 bases and the J gene lost 4 bases, with 12 bases spanning the gap. CDR3 coding DNA: TGTGCCAGTAGTATTCTTACGGGGACCACCGGGGAGCTGTTTTTT. Its protein is CASSILTGTTGELFF. The variable domain in full, with the rest retrieved from reference TRBV19 and TRBJ2-2, is DGGITQSPKYLFRKEGQNVTLSCEQNLNHDAMYWYRQDPGQGLRLIYYSQIVNDFQKGDIAEGYSVSREKKESFPLTVTSAQKNPTAFYLCASSILTGTTGELFFGEGSRLTVL.

This chain connects TRBV13 to TRBJ1-4, with 10 bases fitting TRBD1. The CDR3 runs to 14 residues. The germline gives CDR1 PRHDT, CDR2 FYEKMQ (reference sequence). The junction had 5 bases not matched to a gene; V was cut back by 5 bases and J by 8 bases. CDR3 residues: CASSADRGQEKLFF. The CDR3 coding sequence is TGTGCCAGCAGCGCTGACAGGGGGCAGGAAAAACTGTTTTTT.

This clone came up once. V gene TRBV9 combines with J gene TRBJ2-5; D is ambiguous. Per germline, CDR1 SGDLS and CDR2 YYNGEE. The CDR3 length is 14 residues. V lost 4 bases, J lost 0 bases, and 10 bases lay in between. The DNA of the CDR3 is TGTGCCAGCAGCCCCAGACACCACCAAGAGACCCAGTACTTC. It yields the protein CASSPRHHQETQYF.